This T cell receptor (beta chain) is from a study of cytomegalovirus exposure and HLA in healthy donors. The V gene lost 7 bases and the J gene lost 4 bases, with 10 bases spanning the gap. Germline values: CDR1 SGHNT, CDR2 YENEEA. CDR3 length: 13 amino acids. Primers for the PCR totalled 60 Vbeta and 13 Jbeta. Profiling relied on immunoSEQ multiplex PCR, and the TCRdb table lists in-frame clones only, not all of them. The profile shows 110,000 to 150,000 clones, 68% of them singletons. Source material: PBMCs. This TCR was recovered from a man in his fifties or sixties in good health and CMV-seronegative. V gene TRBV11-3 combines with J gene TRBJ2-2, with D tentatively TRBD1 (5 bases). CDR3 residues: CASKKGATGELFF. Written as DNA, the CDR3 is TGTGCCAGCAAGAAAGGGGCCACCGGGGAGCTGTTTTTT.